The 10 T cell receptor beta chains reported below all come from one sample, sequenced in a study of PD-L1 blockade in urothelial cancer. The assay was immunoSEQ multiplex PCR, and TCRdb's table has in-frame clones only and misses some. The sample lists about 88,000 clones, approximately 91% occurring once. The source was PBMCs, collected around atezolizumab (anti-PD-L1) treatment. These TCRs come from a man aged 55 to 70 with urothelial cancer.

This chain links TRBV2 with TRBJ2-7; D gene unclear. V dropped 3 bases and J dropped 5 bases, with 11 bases sitting between them. There are 13 residues in the CDR3. Per the germline V gene, CDR1 is SNHLY and CDR2 is FYNNEI. The chain's CDR3 is CASSDEALDEQYF. The CDR3 nucleotides read TGTGCCAGCAGTGATGAAGCGTTAGACGAGCAGTACTTC. Full variable domain (outside the CDR3, taken from reference TRBV2 and TRBJ2-7): EPEVTQTPSHQVTQMGQEVILRCVPISNHLYFYWYRQILGQKVEFLVSFYNNEISEKSEIFDDQFSVERPDGSNFTLKIRSTKLEDSAMYFCASSDEALDEQYFGPGTRLTVT.

The gene calls are TRBV5-1 and TRBJ2-1, with 8 bases identical to TRBD1. There are 14 residues in the CDR3. The V and J ends lost 3 bases and 6 bases, in that order; junction bases with no gene match: 5. The germline V gene encodes CDR1 SGHRS and CDR2 YFSETQ. In nucleotides, the CDR3 is TGCGCCAGCAGCTCGCAGGGGGCCGGCAATGAGCAGTTCTTC. Its translation is CASSSQGAGNEQFF.

The V and J genes are TRBV19 and TRBJ2-3; 9 bases are a match to TRBD1. J lost 6 bases, V lost 6 bases, and 16 bases had no gene match. Germline CDR1 reads LNHDA; CDR2 reads SQIVND (reference sequence). This CDR3 spans 17 amino acids. The CDR3 protein is CASRSLETGGAPDTQYF. In DNA, the CDR3 is TGTGCCAGTAGATCCCTCGAGACAGGGGGAGCCCCGGATACGCAGTATTTT.

The chain carries TRBV5-1 and TRBJ2-3; no reliable D call. Germline V lookup: CDR1 SGHRS, CDR2 YFSETQ. This CDR3 spans 13 amino acids. V was shortened by 1 base and J by 5 bases, with 8 bases between the two germline ends. CDR3 nucleotides: TGCGCCAGCAGCTTGTTTACGGGAGATACGCAGTATTTT. Translated, it gives CASSLFTGDTQYF.

This chain links TRBV2 with TRBJ2-1; 10 positions match TRBD2. V gave up 7 bases and J gave up 7 bases; unmatched junction bases: 7. There are 14 residues in the CDR3. Germline V lookup: CDR1 SNHLY, CDR2 FYNNEI. Here the CDR3 reads CASTGLAGANEQFF. The CDR3 DNA reads TGTGCCAGCACGGGTCTAGCGGGAGCTAATGAGCAGTTCTTC.

V usage is TRBV6-6 and J usage is TRBJ2-3; 11 positions agree with TRBD1. This CDR3 spans 15 amino acids. The V gene's germline CDR1 is MNHNY and CDR2 SVGAGI (reference sequence). V lost 6 bases, J lost 4 bases, and 6 bases stayed unmatched. The DNA of the CDR3 is TGTGCCAGCAGCTCCGGGACAGGGGGTTCAGATACGCAGTATTTT. Protein product: CASSSGTGGSDTQYF.

CDR3 in amino acids: CASRYPGQNNTEAFF. The DNA of the CDR3 is TGCGCCAGCAGATATCCGGGACAGAATAACACTGAAGCTTTCTTT. This chain links TRBV23-1 with TRBJ1-1; 7 bases align to TRBD1. TRBV23-1 is an open reading frame whose function is uncertain. The CDR3 loop spans 15 amino acids. The ends lost 6 bases at V and 2 bases at J; junction bases unmatched: 9.

This chain links TRBV29-1 with TRBJ2-1; D not resolved. The CDR3 is made up of 12 amino acids. The V and J ends lost 5 bases and 9 bases respectively, with 14 bases between them. The germline gives CDR1 SQVTM, CDR2 ANQGSEA. This CDR3 is CSVSTLDVEQFF. CDR3 DNA: TGCAGCGTTTCTACTTTAGATGTTGAGCAGTTCTTC.

Here the CDR3 reads CASSVAGTGYGANVLTF. Here the CDR3 DNA reads TGTGCCAGCAGCGTAGCCGGCACAGGGTACGGGGCCAACGTCCTGACTTTC. This chain links TRBV9 with TRBJ2-6; tentative D call: TRBD1 (6 bases). V lost 0 bases and J lost 4, with 14 bases in between. Per germline, CDR1 SGDLS and CDR2 YYNGEE. There are 17 residues in the CDR3. Looking up the rest from reference TRBV9 and TRBJ2-6 gives the full variable domain: DSGVTQTPKHLITATGQRVTLRCSPRSGDLSVYWYQQSLDQGLQFLIQYYNGEERAKGNILERFSAQQFPDLHSELNLSSLELGDSALYFCASSVAGTGYGANVLTFGAGSRLTVL.

This chain uses TRBV30 with TRBJ2-3; 8 bases match TRBD1. Germline V gene data show CDR1 as GTSNPN and CDR2 as SVGIG (reference sequence). J was trimmed by 4 bases and V by 1 base; bases with no gene match: 4. The CDR3 sequence is 14 residues long. CDR3 region: CAWSAGGDADTQYF. CDR3 nucleotides: TGTGCCTGGAGTGCAGGGGGCGATGCAGATACGCAGTATTTT.